This is a list of T cell receptor beta chains from one sample in a study of T cells in Graves' hyperthyroidism and ophthalmopathy. Each CDR3 protein is one row after TCRdb ran MiXCR on the multiplex PCR reads. The sample lists 96,000 or so distinct CDR3 sequences; about 51% were seen once. Sequencing used blood. These receptor sequences come from a woman between 35 and 50 years old with Graves' hyperthyroidism. Each CDR3 is given with its conserved first and last residue. The order of the fields is CDR3 length, V gene, J gene, clone size, D gene, CDR3 DNA, CDR3 protein. D genes are given only for firm matches. Only part of the rows carry a size: once, few, many, or a class if the clone is expanded.

14	TRBV20-1	TRBJ2-3	-	TRBD1	TGCAGTGCTACTAGACAGGGTGTGGGAGATACGCAGTATTTT	CSATRQGVGDTQYF
13	TRBV13	TRBJ1-5	few	-	TGTGCCAGCTCTGGACAGCTCAATCAGCCCCAGCATTTT	CASSGQLNQPQHF
16	TRBV25-1	TRBJ1-2	-	TRBD1	TGTGCCAGCAGTTCCCTCGGGACAGGGGGAGACTATGGCTACGCCTTC	CASSSLGTGGDYGYAF
15	TRBV12-3/TRBV12-4	TRBJ2-7	many	-	TGTGCCAGCAGTTCCCCTGTTGACACCCCCTACGAGCAGTACTTC	CASSSPVDTPYEQYF
15	TRBV9	TRBJ1-4	-	-	TGTGCCAGCAGCCCCGGGGGGCGGAGAGCGGAAAAACTGTTTTTT	CASSPGGRRAEKLFF
15	TRBV4-1	TRBJ2-7	many	-	TGCGCCAGCAGCCAAGCTTCTAGCGCCTACTACGAGCAGTACTTC	CASSQASSAYYEQYF
15	TRBV7-2	TRBJ1-5	many	-	TGTGCCAGCAGCCCCGGCGGGAGGGACAATCAGCCCCAGCATTTT	CASSPGGRDNQPQHF
17	TRBV15	TRBJ2-6	many	-	TGTGCCACCAGCAGAACCATCCAGGGACGTGGGGCCAACGTCCTGACTTTC	CATSRTIQGRGANVLTF
16	TRBV6-1	TRBJ2-7	once	-	TGTGCCAGCAGTGAAGTATCTTCGAGCGGGTCCTACGAGCAGTGCTTC	CASSEVSSSGSYEQCF
17	TRBV7-2	TRBJ2-7	few	TRBD2	TGTGCCAGCAGCAACAAGATCGCTAGCGGGCCTTCCTACGAGCAGTACTTC	CASSNKIASGPSYEQYF
13	TRBV29-1	TRBJ1-1	once	TRBD1	TGCAGCGTTGGAACAGGGGGACGCACTGAAGCTTTCTTT	CSVGTGGRTEAFF
16	TRBV6-5	TRBJ2-2	many	TRBD2	TGTGCCAGCAGTTTTCTAGCGGGAGTTGACACCGGGGAGCTGTTTTTT	CASSFLAGVDTGELFF
14	TRBV2	TRBJ1-2	-	-	TGTGCCAGCAGTGAAGCGCCCGACGGGGTTGGCTACACCTTC	CASSEAPDGVGYTF
12	TRBV6-1	TRBJ1-1	many	-	TGTGCCAGCAGTCGGGCGTACACTGAAGCTTTCTTT	CASSRAYTEAFF
14	TRBV5-6	TRBJ1-6	few	-	TGTGCCAGCAGCTACGGGGACGGTAGCTCACCCCTCCACTTT	CASSYGDGSSPLHF
15	TRBV7-2	TRBJ2-3	many	TRBD1	TGTGCCAGCAGCCATGACAGGGTAAACACAGATACGCAGTATTTT	CASSHDRVNTDTQYF
13	TRBV7-2	TRBJ1-5	-	-	TGTGCCAGCAAACTAGGGGTCCAAGAGACCCAGCATTTT	CASKLGVQETQHF
15	TRBV20-1	TRBJ2-3	-	-	TGCAGTGCTAGAGATTTGGTAGCGGCAACAGATACGCAGTATTTT	CSARDLVAATDTQYF
15	TRBV9	TRBJ1-3	-	-	TGTGCCAGCAGCGTAACAGAGAGCTCTGGAAACACCATATATTTT	CASSVTESSGNTIYF
12	TRBV2	TRBJ1-4	-	TRBD1	TGTGCTAGGGACAGGTTTAATGAAAAACTGTTTTTT	CARDRFNEKLFF
19	TRBV7-9	TRBJ2-7	few	TRBD2	TGTGCCAGCAGTTTATACGGCAGAGCCTTAGCGGGAGGGCCCTACGAGCAGTACTTC	CASSLYGRALAGGPYEQYF
15	TRBV4-3	TRBJ1-6	-	TRBD1	TGCGCCAGCAGCCAAGATCGAGGGGGCGGTTCACCCCTCCACTTT	CASSQDRGGGSPLHF
14	TRBV7-9	TRBJ2-7	-	-	TGTGCCAGCAGCTACGCGATCGATGGGGGGGAGCAGTACTTC	CASSYAIDGGEQYF
11	TRBV29-1	TRBJ1-2	-	TRBD1	TGCAGCGTTGCAGGGGGAGGCGGCTACACCTTC	CSVAGGGGYTF
15	TRBV25-1	TRBJ1-1	-	-	TGTGCCAGCAGTGCGAGACGGGACGGTACCACTGAAGCTTTCTTT	CASSARRDGTTEAFF
16	TRBV13	TRBJ2-5	many	-	TGTGCCAGCAGCTTAGTTGGTCAGGGGGGCCAAGAGACCCAGTACTTC	CASSLVGQGGQETQYF
14	TRBV4-1	TRBJ2-7	-	TRBD2	TGTGCCAGCAGCCAAGATATGGCGGGGGGCGAGCAGTACTTC	CASSQDMAGGEQYF
16	TRBV20-1	TRBJ1-4	once	TRBD1	TGCAGTGCTTCTCCCCTCCTACAGGGGTATAATGAAAAACTGTTTTTT	CSASPLLQGYNEKLFF
12	TRBV9	TRBJ2-3	-	-	TGTGCCAGCAGCGTAGCTACAGATACGCAGTATTTT	CASSVATDTQYF
11	TRBV15	TRBJ2-7	-	-	TGTGCCAGCCTTAGAAATTACGAGCAGTACTTC	CASLRNYEQYF
13	TRBV6-5	TRBJ1-1	many	-	TGTGCCAGCAGATACTACAGGAACACTGAAGCTTTCTTT	CASRYYRNTEAFF
14	TRBV29-1	TRBJ2-2	-	TRBD2	TGCAGCTTCACTAGCGGGAGATGGACCGGGGAGCTGTTTTTT	CSFTSGRWTGELFF
15	TRBV5-4	TRBJ1-1	-	-	TGTGCCAGCAGCCGAGACTGGACGAGGAACACTGAAGCTTTCTTT	CASSRDWTRNTEAFF
16	TRBV15	TRBJ1-6	-	-	TGTGCCACCAGCAGATTCCGGGACATTTATAATTCACCCCTCCACTTT	CATSRFRDIYNSPLHF
13	TRBV29-1	TRBJ1-1	-	-	TGCAGCGTTCGGGTAGGGGCCGCTGGGGAAGCTTTCTTT	CSVRVGAAGEAFF
12	TRBV10-3	TRBJ1-2	-	-	TGTGCCATCAGTGAGTCGTACGGGGGAGGCACCTTC	CAISESYGGGTF
17	TRBV7-3	TRBJ1-2	-	-	TGTGCCAGCAGCGTGACTAGCGGGCTGGGTCCTAACTATGGCTACACCTTC	CASSVTSGLGPNYGYTF
14	TRBV5-1	TRBJ1-1	-	TRBD1	TGTGCCAGCAGCTCCACCCGGGACAGGACCGAAGCTTTCTTT	CASSSTRDRTEAFF
15	TRBV15	TRBJ1-1	-	-	TGTGCCACCAGCAGAGAGACAGATTCGAACACTGAAGCTTTCTTT	CATSRETDSNTEAFF
13	TRBV7-9	TRBJ1-1	-	TRBD1	TGTGCCAGCAGCGGACAGGGGAACACTGAAGCTTTCTTT	CASSGQGNTEAFF
16	TRBV7-3	TRBJ1-1	many	-	TGTGCCAGCAGCTTAAGTGCTAGGGTAATGAACACTGAAGCTTTCTTT	CASSLSARVMNTEAFF
14	TRBV7-2	TRBJ2-7	-	TRBD1	TGTGCCAGCAGCTACCGGGACAGGGACCACGAGCAGTACTTC	CASSYRDRDHEQYF
17	TRBV11-2	TRBJ2-6	-	-	TGTGCCAGCACCAAAGTAGGTCTTAGCTCTGGGGCCAACGTCCTGACTTTC	CASTKVGLSSGANVLTF
15	TRBV29-1	TRBJ1-1	-	TRBD1	TGCAGCTTGCACGGTCGAGGGGGCCGAAACACTGAAGCTTTCTTT	CSLHGRGGRNTEAFF
13	TRBV2	TRBJ1-2	many	-	TGTGCCAGCACCCCAGGGCGGGACTATGGCTACACCTTC	CASTPGRDYGYTF
16	TRBV7-9	TRBJ2-2	once	-	TGTGCCAGCAGCTTAAGTCTGGGGGGGCGCTTCGGGGAGCTGTTTTTT	CASSLSLGGRFGELFF
11	TRBV29-1	TRBJ1-2	-	-	TGCAGCGTTGGGGGGCTCGATGGCTACACCTTC	CSVGGLDGYTF
18	TRBV29-1	TRBJ2-2	many	TRBD1	TGCAGCGTTGAAATCTTGGTCCCGGGACAGGGTTTCACCGGGGAGCTGTTTTTT	CSVEILVPGQGFTGELFF